The 32 T cell receptor beta chains presented below share a single source sample, sequenced in a study of T-cell reconstitution after alpha-beta-depleted transplantation in children. Library preparation (for TCRbeta) was performed with unique molecular identifiers. TCRdb re-called the PCR reads through MiXCR, storing one row per CDR3 protein. The profile covers 450,000 to 600,000 distinct CDR3 sequences, with about 17% appearing a single time and more than 2.5% taken by the ten largest. The sequenced sample was PBMCs from the stem cell graft donor, obtained from the stem cell graft. These receptors were taken from a human donor who donated a stem cell graft to a child with acute lymphoblastic leukemia.

The rearrangement joins TRBV7-9 to TRBJ2-1; 9 nucleotides align to TRBD1. The junction had 3 bases not matched to a gene; V was cut back by 2 bases and J by 7 bases. This CDR3 region has 14 residues. Germline V gives CDR1 SEHNR, CDR2 FQNEAQ (reference sequence). The DNA of the CDR3 is TGTGCCAGCAGCTTATGGGGACAGGGAAATGAGCAGTTCTTC. Its translation is CASSLWGQGNEQFF.

Only a few counts were recorded for this clonotype. The chain couples TRBV24-1 to TRBJ2-1; no firm D call. V was pared by 4 bases and J by 7 bases, with 10 bases between. The V gene's germline CDR1 is KGHDR and CDR2 SFDVKD. The CDR3 is 13 residues long. The CDR3 DNA follows: TGTGCCACCAGTGACCTACTTGTGAATGAGCAGTTCTTC. It translates to CATSDLLVNEQFF.

This chain uses TRBV27 with TRBJ2-4; the match to TRBD1 covers 9 bases. This CDR3 is 15 amino acids long. V lost 4 bases and J lost 6; bases outside the gene matches: 7. CDR1 and CDR2 (germline): MNHEY, SMNVEV (reference sequence). CDR3 region: CASSSPGTGRNIQYF. In DNA, the CDR3 is TGTGCCAGCAGTTCCCCCGGGACAGGGAGAAACATTCAGTACTTC.

The V and J genes are TRBV3-1 and TRBJ1-2; D not certain. V lost 1 base and J lost 4, with 16 bases in between. The CDR3 is 16 residues long. Per the germline V gene, CDR1 is LGHDT and CDR2 is YNNKEL (reference sequence). The CDR3 here is CASSQVAPGLGYGYTF. DNA of the CDR3: TGTGCCAGCAGCCAAGTAGCCCCGGGGTTGGGCTATGGCTACACCTTC.

This sequence joins TRBV12-3 or TRBV12-4 and TRBJ2-5; 9 bases map to TRBD2. J was trimmed by 9 bases and V by 1 base; bases with no gene match: 12. CDR3 size: 16 residues. CDR3 nucleotides: TGTGCCAGCAGTTTAGGACTAGCGGATCCCAAGAGAGCCCAGTACTTC. Translation: CASSLGLADPKRAQYF.

This clonotype was observed many times. This chain links TRBV5-1 with TRBJ1-2; unclear D gene. CDR3 size: 14 residues. Trimming took 2 bases from V and 0 from J, leaving 8 bases between them. Germline CDR1 SGHRS, CDR2 YFSETQ. The CDR3 sequence is CASSFLESNYGYTF. The CDR3 DNA sequence: TGCGCCAGCAGCTTTCTCGAATCTAACTATGGCTACACCTTC.

The rearrangement links TRBV4-2 to TRBJ2-7; 7 positions agree with TRBD2. The germline CDR1 and CDR2 sequences are LGHNA and YNFKEQ. This CDR3 region has 14 residues. V shed 6 bases and J 5 bases; nucleotides not matched to a gene: 10. This chain's CDR3 is CASSPGLGWDEQYF. DNA for the CDR3: TGTGCCAGCAGTCCCGGACTAGGCTGGGACGAGCAGTACTTC.

This chain joins TRBV3-1 and TRBJ1-5; the D is unclear. Germline V gene data show CDR1 as LGHDT and CDR2 as YNNKEL (reference sequence). This CDR3 region has 14 residues. V was cut by 1 base and J by 0 bases, with 4 bases left in between. The CDR3 protein is CASSQGVSNQPQHF. CDR3 bases: TGTGCCAGCAGCCAAGGGGTTAGCAATCAGCCCCAGCATTTT.

This clonotype showed up just a few times. The chain employs TRBV29-1 and TRBJ1-3; the D is unclear. The CDR3 is 11 residues long. Germline loops: CDR1 SQVTM, CDR2 ANQGSEA. Trimming took 0 bases from V and 6 from J, leaving 3 bases between them. The CDR3 DNA reads TGCAGCGTTGAAGAGTTAAACACCATATATTTT. It is translated as CSVEELNTIYF.

This clonotype was observed at least ten times. This chain connects TRBV6-5 to TRBJ2-4; a weak D match, TRBD2 (6 bases). The CDR3 is 15 amino acids. The germline CDR1 and CDR2 sequences are MNHEY and SVGAGI. V was cut by 6 bases and J by 6 bases, with 18 bases left in between. The CDR3 nucleotides are TGTGCCAGCAGGGGATCACTAGCATACGGAAACATTCAGTACTTC. Residues: CASRGSLAYGNIQYF.

There are a few counts of this clonotype. V is TRBV7-8 and J is TRBJ2-7; TRBD1 matches 10 bases. The CDR3 contains 16 residues. In germline, CDR1 is SGHVS, CDR2 FQNEAQ. Trimming at V came to 5 bases and at J to 5 bases, leaving 12 bases not matched to a gene. The CDR3 DNA reads as TGTGCCAGCAGCCCCCGCCCCGGACAGGGGGTCAACGAGCAGTACTTC. As protein: CASSPRPGQGVNEQYF.

The chain uses TRBV25-1 and TRBJ2-7, with 9 positions matching TRBD2. With 6 bases clipped from V and 7 bases from J, the junction kept 25 bases outside the gene matches. Per the germline V gene, CDR1 is MGHDK and CDR2 is SYGVNS. The CDR3 is made up of 19 amino acids. The CDR3 DNA reads TGTGCCAGCAGCCCGGGGGCGTTATTAGCGGGAGCCATGCAGGGGGAGCAGTACTTC. It encodes CASSPGALLAGAMQGEQYF.

This clonotype was picked up a small number of times. The DNA for the CDR3 is TGTGCCAGCAACTTCGGGACAGGGGTCTACAATGAGCAGTTCTTC. Amino acids: CASNFGTGVYNEQFF. The chain links TRBV12-3 or TRBV12-4 to TRBJ2-1; 10 bases are a match to TRBD1. The ends lost 7 bases at V and 3 bases at J; junction bases unmatched: 6. The CDR3 extends over 15 amino acids.

The chain is built from TRBV18 and TRBJ2-1; 10 nucleotides agree with TRBD2. Germline trimming cut 3 bases from V and 3 bases from J; bases unmatched to any gene: 5. Germline assignment: CDR1 KGHSH and CDR2 LQKENI. The CDR3 consists of 16 residues. The CDR3 region is CASSPSTSGIYNEQFF. CDR3 coding DNA: TGTGCCAGCTCACCCTCTACTAGCGGGATCTACAATGAGCAGTTCTTC.

The chain uses TRBV5-1 and TRBJ1-2, with 8 positions matching TRBD1. Germline CDR1 reads SGHRS; CDR2 reads YFSETQ. The junction had 15 bases not matched to a gene; V was cut back by 4 bases and J by 13 bases. The CDR3 sequence is 14 residues long. The CDR3 nucleotides read TGCGCCAGCAGCCCCCGACAGGGGCCGCCATCACGCACCTTC. Its protein product is CASSPRQGPPSRTF.

CDR3 sequence reads: CASSRVATNEKLFF. CDR3 bases: TGTGCCAGCTCCCGGGTCGCAACTAATGAAAAACTGTTTTTT. The chain recombines TRBV18 with TRBJ1-4; D is ambiguous. Trimming took off 6 bases at V and 0 bases at J, with 8 bases between the two ends. This CDR3 is 14 amino acids long. CDR1 KGHSH and CDR2 LQKENI come from the germline V gene.

This clonotype occurred a few times. The rearrangement joins TRBV7-9 to TRBJ2-3, with TRBD2 matching over 12 bases. The CDR3 is made up of 17 amino acids. V lost 3 bases to trimming and J lost 2 bases; unmatched junction nucleotides: 6. Germline CDR1 and CDR2: SEHNR and FQNEAQ (reference sequence). The CDR3 spells CASSLTSGSVFTDTQYF. DNA for the CDR3: TGTGCCAGCAGCTTGACTAGCGGGAGTGTTTTCACAGATACGCAGTATTTT.

This chain joins TRBV20-1 and TRBJ2-3; no firm D call. This CDR3 contains 13 residues. The germline V and J ends were trimmed by 6 bases and 1 base, with 11 bases remaining between them. Per germline, CDR1 DFQATT and CDR2 SNEGSKA (reference sequence). CDR3 in DNA: TGCAGTGCCCGACGGTGGGGCACAGATACGCAGTATTTT. It specifies CSARRWGTDTQYF.

This clonotype was observed a few times. This chain connects TRBV24-1 to TRBJ2-1; 7 nucleotides agree with TRBD2. V shed 4 bases, J shed 6 bases, and the junction held 20 bases outside the gene matches. Germline V gives CDR1 KGHDR, CDR2 SFDVKD. This CDR3 contains 19 residues. CDR3 in amino acids: CATSEGTSVYGGVVNEQFF. The CDR3, as DNA: TGTGCCACCAGTGAGGGTACTAGCGTCTACGGGGGAGTGGTCAATGAGCAGTTCTTC.

This clonotype appeared a few times. The genes are TRBV7-7 and TRBJ2-1; no reliable D call. Germline CDR1 is SSHAT and CDR2 is FNYEAQ (reference sequence). This CDR3 has 13 amino acids. Trimming removed 5 bases at V and 6 bases at J, with 11 bases between. CDR3 sequence reads: CASSPAWGNEQFF. In DNA form, the CDR3 reads TGTGCCAGCAGCCCGGCCTGGGGCAATGAGCAGTTCTTC.

The genes are TRBV27 and TRBJ2-3; TRBD2 matches 13 bases. The CDR3 contains 17 residues. Germline V lookup: CDR1 MNHEY, CDR2 SMNVEV (reference sequence). With V trimmed by 4 bases and J by 2 bases, 6 bases remained unmatched. This chain's CDR3 is CASSSGLAGASTDTQYF. The CDR3 nucleotides read TGTGCCAGCAGTTCAGGACTAGCGGGAGCATCCACAGATACGCAGTATTTT.

This clonotype occurred a few times. This chain uses TRBV4-1 with TRBJ1-5; D not resolved. V was cut by 3 bases and J by 5 bases, with 14 bases left in between. CDR1 and CDR2 from the germline V gene are MGHRA and YSYEKL. CDR3 length equals 15 residues. The CDR3 loop reads CASSHVGLGDQPQHF. The CDR3 nucleotides are TGCGCCAGCAGCCATGTCGGGTTGGGCGATCAGCCCCAGCATTTT.

V is TRBV12-3 or TRBV12-4 and J is TRBJ2-7, with TRBD2 identical over 11 bases. With V trimmed by 4 bases and J by 0 bases, 5 bases remained unmatched. This CDR3 has 16 residues. The CDR3 region is CASSSLAGGFSYEQYF. The CDR3 nucleotides are TGTGCCAGCAGTTCGCTAGCGGGAGGATTCTCCTACGAGCAGTACTTC.

The chain uses TRBV20-1 and TRBJ1-4; perhaps TRBD1 as D (5 bases). V lost 3 bases and J 7 bases, leaving 18 bases between the germline ends. The CDR3 runs to 15 residues. The germline V gene encodes CDR1 DFQATT and CDR2 SNEGSKA (reference sequence). The CDR3 DNA reads as TGCAGTGCTAGTATTCTGATGCCTAGGGGTGAAAAACTGTTTTTT. This encodes CSASILMPRGEKLFF.

The chain links TRBV7-9 to TRBJ1-5; 8 bases map to TRBD1. The CDR3 is 16 residues long. Germline lookup yields CDR1 SEHNR and CDR2 FQNEAQ (reference sequence). V lost 3 bases to trimming and J lost 1 base; unmatched junction nucleotides: 5. Here the CDR3 reads CASSFGQGNSNQPQHF. CDR3 bases: TGTGCCAGCAGCTTCGGACAGGGTAACAGCAATCAGCCCCAGCATTTT. Full variable domain (outside the CDR3, taken from reference TRBV7-9 and TRBJ1-5): DTGVSQNPRHKITKRGQNVTFRCDPISEHNRLYWYRQTLGQGPEFLTYFQNEAQLEKSRLLSDRFSAERPKGSFSTLEIQRTEQGDSAMYLCASSFGQGNSNQPQHFGDGTRLSIL.

The J gene is TRBJ2-1, the V gene TRBV20-1; TRBD2 matches 13 bases. The CDR3 extends over 15 amino acids. CDR1 and CDR2 (germline): DFQATT, SNEGSKA (reference sequence). With V trimmed by 6 bases and J by 4 bases, 6 bases remained unmatched. In DNA form, the CDR3 reads TGCAGTGCGCCGACTAGCGGGAGGTATTACAATGAGCAGTTCTTC. Its protein product is CSAPTSGRYYNEQFF.

The chain combines TRBV19 with TRBJ2-1; D unresolved. V was clipped by 3 bases and J by 2 bases, with 11 bases between them. The CDR3 contains 15 residues. The V gene's germline CDR1 is LNHDA and CDR2 SQIVND (reference sequence). CDR3 residues: CASSIGPSPYNEQFF. The CDR3 DNA reads as TGTGCCAGTAGTATTGGGCCGAGCCCCTACAATGAGCAGTTCTTC.

This clonotype occurred a few times. This chain links TRBV6-1 with TRBJ2-6, with TRBD2 as a possible D gene (5 bases). Germline V CDR1 and CDR2: MNHNS, SASEGT. The CDR3 sequence is 15 residues long. V lost 2 bases, J lost 1 base, and 6 bases lay in between. CDR3 amino acids: CASSERGSGANVLTF. The CDR3 DNA reads TGTGCCAGCAGTGAAAGAGGGTCTGGGGCCAACGTCCTGACTTTC.

The genes are TRBV2 and TRBJ1-2; D unclear. Trimming shortened V by 0 bases and J by 10 bases, and 6 bases separated the two germline ends. CDR1 is SNHLY, CDR2 FYNNEI, per germline. The CDR3 loop spans 11 amino acids. This chain's CDR3 is CASSEAWSYTF. CDR3 in DNA: TGTGCCAGCAGTGAAGCATGGTCCTACACCTTC.

This clonotype was seen a handful of times. V and J are TRBV5-1 and TRBJ2-3, with TRBD1 matching 8 bases. The germline V gene has CDR1 SGHRS and CDR2 YFSETQ. This CDR3 region has 13 residues. V lost 0 bases, J lost 6 bases, and 0 bases stayed unmatched. This CDR3 reads CASSLAGGDTQYF. The CDR3 region has the DNA TGCGCCAGCAGCTTGGCAGGGGGCGATACGCAGTATTTT.

This chain uses TRBV12-3 or TRBV12-4 with TRBJ1-2, with D unresolved. V was trimmed by 5 bases and J by 0 bases, leaving 13 bases between them. The CDR3 length is 15 residues. The CDR3 is CASSPRLLTNYGYTF. As DNA, the CDR3 is TGTGCCAGCAGTCCTCGGCTTCTTACTAACTATGGCTACACCTTC.

This clonotype was seen a handful of times. The chain employs TRBV29-1 and TRBJ1-2; TRBD1 aligns across 9 bases. Germline lookup yields CDR1 SQVTM and CDR2 ANQGSEA. The ends lost 3 bases at V and 1 base at J; junction bases unmatched: 3. The CDR3 is 14 residues long. This CDR3 reads CSVDRDRDNYGYTF. CDR3 bases: TGCAGCGTTGATCGGGACAGGGATAACTATGGCTACACCTTC. Based on the CDR3 plus reference TRBV29-1 and TRBJ1-2, the full variable domain is SAVISQKPSRDICQRGTSLTIQCQVDSQVTMMFWYRQQPGQSLTLIATANQGSEATYESGFVIDKFPISRPNLTFSTLTVSNMSPEDSSIYLCSVDRDRDNYGYTFGSGTRLTVV.